Presented here are 19 T cell receptor beta chains from one specimen sequenced in a study of stem cell transplantation in POMP-related autoinflammatory disease. The table came from immunoSEQ multiplex PCR; TCRdb's copy has only in-frame clones and leaves some out. Counted here are some 68,000 clones, approximately 91% occurring once; the ten biggest clones make up about 0.69%. Sequencing used CD4+ T cells from PBMCs, obtained after stem cell transplantation. The receptors stem from a human patient with POMP-related autoinflammation and immune dysregulation (PRAID). The graft donor may be the source of some T cells.

This sequence joins TRBV6-6 and TRBJ2-1; 8 positions match TRBD1. The CDR3 covers 16 residues. Germline trimming cut 0 bases from V and 8 bases from J; bases unmatched to any gene: 9. Germline V gene data show CDR1 as MNHNY and CDR2 as SVGAGI (reference sequence). This CDR3 reads CASSYSGQGDIHEQFF. CDR3 coding DNA: TGTGCCAGCAGTTACTCAGGACAGGGTGATATCCATGAGCAGTTCTTC.

The chain uses TRBV6-8 and TRBJ1-6; D remains unclear. The V end was cut by 0 bases, the J end by 0 bases, with 6 bases between. The CDR3 spans 16 residues. The germline CDR1 and CDR2 sequences are MNHGY and SAAAGT. For the CDR3, the DNA is TGTGCCAGCAGTTACTCAGGCAGCTCCTATAATTCACCCCTCCACTTT. Encoded protein: CASSYSGSSYNSPLHF.

This rearrangement joins TRBV9 to TRBJ1-1, with 10 nucleotides matching TRBD1. The CDR3 is 15 residues long. CDR1 SGDLS and CDR2 YYNGEE come from the germline V gene. J gave up 5 bases and V 0 bases, and 4 bases lay outside the gene matches. As DNA, the CDR3 is TGTGCCAGCAGCGTAGAGGGGACAGGGGCGACTGAAGCTTTCTTT. It translates to CASSVEGTGATEAFF.

J is TRBJ2-5 and V is TRBV6-1; the D is unclear. The germline gives CDR1 MNHNS, CDR2 SASEGT. V was trimmed by 2 bases and J by 5 bases, leaving 6 bases between them. The CDR3 has 12 amino acids. CDR3 amino acids: CASSESGETQYF. The CDR3 DNA reads TGTGCCAGCAGTGAAAGTGGGGAGACCCAGTACTTC.

The chain has TRBV7-8 and TRBJ2-5; D might be TRBD2 (6 bases). The CDR3 sequence is 14 residues long. Germline loops: CDR1 SGHVS, CDR2 FQNEAQ. V was clipped by 1 base and J by 5 bases, with 11 bases between them. CDR3 residues: CASSLGGAWETQYF. The CDR3 DNA sequence: TGTGCCAGCAGCTTAGGCGGGGCGTGGGAGACCCAGTACTTC.

The chain carries TRBV19 and TRBJ1-3, with D possibly matching TRBD1 (5 bases). Between the trimmed V and J ends, which lost 9 bases and 0 bases, there was a span of 15 bases. The CDR3 consists of 15 residues. Germline V gene lookup returns CDR1 LNHDA and CDR2 SQIVND (reference sequence). In nucleotides, the CDR3 is TGTGCCAGCCGCCGGGGGGATACCTCTGGAAACACCATATATTTT. This gives the protein CASRRGDTSGNTIYF.

The CDR3 region has the DNA TGTGCCAGCAGTACAGGGTATGGTAGCACTGAAGCTTTCTTT. Translation gives CASSTGYGSTEAFF. The gene calls are TRBV27 and TRBJ1-1; D possibly corresponds to TRBD1 (6 bases). This CDR3 contains 14 residues. The germline V gene encodes CDR1 MNHEY and CDR2 SMNVEV (reference sequence). Trimming removed 5 bases from V and 4 bases from J, with 14 bases in between.

The chain joins TRBV28 to TRBJ1-1, with TRBD1 matching over 10 bases. This CDR3 has 13 amino acids. V lost 6 bases, J lost 8 bases, and 6 bases stayed unmatched. CDR1 MDHEN and CDR2 SYDVKM come from the germline V gene. CDR3 DNA: TGTGCCAGCAGAGGACAGGGGGTCGGGGAAGCTTTCTTT. This gives the protein CASRGQGVGEAFF. The variable domain in full, with the rest retrieved from reference TRBV28 and TRBJ1-1, is DVKVTQSSRYLVKRTGEKVFLECVQDMDHENMFWYRQDPGLGLRLIYFSYDVKMKEKGDIPEGYSVSREKKERFSLILESASTNQTSMYLCASRGQGVGEAFFGQGTRLTVV.

The CDR3 sequence is CASSIGQVGSQPQHF. CDR3 nucleotides: TGTGCCAGTAGTATTGGGCAGGTAGGGAGTCAGCCCCAGCATTTT. V is TRBV19 and J is TRBJ1-5, with D unresolved. The V end lost 3 bases, the J end lost 6 bases, and 15 bases lay between the germline ends. The length of the CDR3 is 15 residues. Germline V gene lookup returns CDR1 LNHDA and CDR2 SQIVND (reference sequence).

This chain links TRBV5-4 with TRBJ2-5; no firm D call. Trimming pared 4 bases from V and 5 bases from J, leaving 6 bases between. This CDR3 contains 11 residues. Germline V gene data show CDR1 as SGHNT and CDR2 as YYREEE (reference sequence). CDR3 protein: CASSQRETQYF. CDR3 DNA sequence: TGTGCCAGCAGCCAGCGCGAGACCCAGTACTTC. Together with reference TRBV5-4 and TRBJ2-5, the CDR3 gives the full variable domain: ETGVTQSPTHLIKTRGQQVTLRCSSQSGHNTVSWYQQALGQGPQFIFQYYREEENGRGNFPPRFSGLQFPNYSSELNVNALELDDSALYLCASSQRETQYFGPGTRLLVL.

This chain links TRBV4-1 with TRBJ2-7; D is uncertain. CDR1 MGHRA and CDR2 YSYEKL come from the germline V gene. Trimming removed 0 bases at V and 0 bases at J, with 9 bases between. CDR3 length equals 15 residues. The CDR3 DNA follows: TGCGCCAGCAGCCAAGATGAAATCAGCTCCTACGAGCAGTACTTC. Amino acid sequence: CASSQDEISSYEQYF.

This clone was counted once. V gene TRBV30 combines with J gene TRBJ1-5; 7 bases fit TRBD1. This CDR3 spans 15 amino acids. Germline CDR1 GTSNPN, CDR2 SVGIG (reference sequence). The ends lost 2 bases at V and 3 bases at J; junction bases unmatched: 7. CDR3 sequence reads: CAWSQGRGYNQPQHF. The CDR3 DNA sequence: TGTGCCTGGAGTCAGGGCAGGGGGTACAATCAGCCCCAGCATTTT.

The rearrangement uses TRBV7-9 and TRBJ2-7, with a weak D call TRBD2 (5 bases). Germline CDR1 reads SEHNR; CDR2 reads FQNEAQ (reference sequence). The V end was cut by 0 bases, the J end by 6 bases, with 6 bases between. The CDR3 is made up of 12 amino acids. The CDR3 loop reads CASSLAEAEQYF. For the CDR3, the DNA is TGTGCCAGCAGCTTAGCGGAGGCCGAGCAGTACTTC.

The chain is built from TRBV5-1 and TRBJ2-3; 8 positions match TRBD1. CDR3 length: 14 amino acids. V dropped 7 bases and J dropped 0; count of bases not matched to a gene: 4. CDR1 is SGHRS, CDR2 YFSETQ, per germline. The CDR3 bases are TGCGCCAGCGACAGGGGAACTAGCACAGATACGCAGTATTTT. It encodes CASDRGTSTDTQYF. Variable domain in full (rest from reference TRBV5-1 and TRBJ2-3): KAGVTQTPRYLIKTRGQQVTLSCSPISGHRSVSWYQQTPGQGLQFLFEYFSETQRNKGNFPGRFSGRQFSNSRSEMNVSTLELGDSALYLCASDRGTSTDTQYFGPGTRLTVL.

V and J are TRBV15 and TRBJ2-7; 10 bases align to TRBD2. Per germline, CDR1 LNHNV and CDR2 YYDKDF (reference sequence). Germline trimming cut 0 bases from V and 6 bases from J; bases unmatched to any gene: 8. This CDR3 has 16 amino acids. CDR3 nucleotides: TGTGCCACCAGCAGAGATCCCTCTAGCGGGAGTAGCGAGCAGTACTTC. This gives the protein CATSRDPSSGSSEQYF.

V usage is TRBV6-2 or TRBV6-3 and J usage is TRBJ1-5; D is possibly TRBD1 (6 bases). Germline loops: CDR1 MNHEY, CDR2 SVGEGT. Between the trimmed V and J ends, which lost 1 base and 0 bases, there was a span of 16 bases. The CDR3 is 18 residues long. The CDR3 bases are TGTGCCAGCAGTTACTTAACGACAGGCGTCTATAGCAATCAGCCCCAGCATTTT. This translates into CASSYLTTGVYSNQPQHF.

DNA for the CDR3: TGTGCCAGCAGTTTAGCGGGGAGCGAAAAACTGTTTTTT. Its protein is CASSLAGSEKLFF. The rearrangement joins TRBV28 to TRBJ1-4; D is unclear. Trimming shortened V by 2 bases and J by 8 bases, and 9 bases separated the two germline ends. The CDR3 has 13 residues. Germline CDR1 and CDR2: MDHEN and SYDVKM. Filled out from reference TRBV28 and TRBJ1-4, the complete variable domain reads DVKVTQSSRYLVKRTGEKVFLECVQDMDHENMFWYRQDPGLGLRLIYFSYDVKMKEKGDIPEGYSVSREKKERFSLILESASTNQTSMYLCASSLAGSEKLFFGSGTQLSVL.

V is TRBV4-1 and J is TRBJ2-3, with D perhaps being TRBD1 or TRBD2 (6 bases each). CDR3 size: 16 residues. CDR1 is MGHRA, CDR2 YSYEKL, per germline. V lost 0 bases, J lost 5 bases, and 15 bases lay in between. The CDR3 bases are TGCGCCAGCAGCCAAGATCTAGGGGGGCGGATAGATACGCAGTATTTT. This encodes CASSQDLGGRIDTQYF.

The CDR3 nucleotides are TGTGCCAGCAGTGAACTAACAGGGACTACCGAGCAGTACGTC. It codes for CASSELTGTTEQYV. The chain is built from TRBV6-1 and TRBJ2-7, with D perhaps TRBD2 (7 bases). The length of the CDR3 is 14 residues. V was pared by 2 bases and J by 6 bases, with 14 bases between. Germline lookup yields CDR1 MNHNS and CDR2 SASEGT.